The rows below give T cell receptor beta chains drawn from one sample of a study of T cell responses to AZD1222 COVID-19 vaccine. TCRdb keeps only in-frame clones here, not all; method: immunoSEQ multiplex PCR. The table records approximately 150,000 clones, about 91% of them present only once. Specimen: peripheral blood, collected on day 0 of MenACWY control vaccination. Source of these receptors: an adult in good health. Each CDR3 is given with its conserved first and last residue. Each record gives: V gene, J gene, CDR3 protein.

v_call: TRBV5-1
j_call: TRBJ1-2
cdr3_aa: CASSLEYPNNYGYTF

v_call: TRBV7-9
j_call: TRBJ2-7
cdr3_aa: CASSPPGTSYEQYF

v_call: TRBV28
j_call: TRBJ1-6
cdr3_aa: CASSLSTAHSPLHF

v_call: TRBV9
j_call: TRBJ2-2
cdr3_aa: CASSVAFNTGELFF

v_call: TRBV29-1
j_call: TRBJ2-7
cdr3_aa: CSVELPDRREQYF

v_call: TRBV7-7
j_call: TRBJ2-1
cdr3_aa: CASSPGLAGGVGGDEQFF

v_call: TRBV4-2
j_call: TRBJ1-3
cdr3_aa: CASSLLATSSGNTIYF

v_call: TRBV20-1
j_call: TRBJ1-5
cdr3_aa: CSASRGQQQPQHF

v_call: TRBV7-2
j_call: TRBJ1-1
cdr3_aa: CASSLLPWTGGMNTEAFF

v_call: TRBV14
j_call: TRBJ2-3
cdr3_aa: CASSSTGGDTQYF

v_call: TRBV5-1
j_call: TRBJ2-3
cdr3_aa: CASSNGLAGRTDTQYF

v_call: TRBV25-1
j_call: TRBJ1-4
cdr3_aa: CASSGAAATNEKLFF

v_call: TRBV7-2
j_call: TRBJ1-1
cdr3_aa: CASSLAGRGTEAFF

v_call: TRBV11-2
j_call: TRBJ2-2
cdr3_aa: CASVRDFNTGELFF

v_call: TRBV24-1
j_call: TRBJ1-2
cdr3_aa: CATSDFWGYGYTF

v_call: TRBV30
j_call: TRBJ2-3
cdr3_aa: CAWSGGTSGRTDTQYF

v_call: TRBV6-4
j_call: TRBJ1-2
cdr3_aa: CASSEEKGNNYGYTF

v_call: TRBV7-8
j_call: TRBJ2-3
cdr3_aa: CASSSPGAGDLTDTQYF

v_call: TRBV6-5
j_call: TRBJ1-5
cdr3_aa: CASGDRMSNQPQHF

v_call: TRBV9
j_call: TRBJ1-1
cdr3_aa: CASSAGLGEAFF

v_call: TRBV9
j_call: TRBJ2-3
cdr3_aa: CASSVFPSAGASDTQYF

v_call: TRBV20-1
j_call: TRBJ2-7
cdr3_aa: CSARALEQYF